Following are 5 T cell receptor beta chains from one sample sequenced in a study of cytomegalovirus exposure and HLA in healthy donors. In the PCR, 60 Vbeta and 13 Jbeta primers were used. Profiling relied on immunoSEQ multiplex PCR, and the TCRdb table lists in-frame clones only, not all of them. The sample lists approximately 130,000 clones, about three quarters occurring once. Sequences were obtained from PBMCs. The receptors were gathered from a man aged 25 to 40 in good health and CMV-seronegative.

V is TRBV7-3 and J is TRBJ2-2, with TRBD1 matching 7 bases. The CDR3 is 14 amino acids. V shed 5 bases, J shed 5 bases, and the junction held 5 bases outside the gene matches. Germline CDR1 is SGHTA and CDR2 is FQGTGA. CDR3 nucleotide sequence: TGTGCCAGCAGCAGCAGACAGGGAACCGGGGAGCTGTTTTTT. The encoded protein is CASSSRQGTGELFF. Full variable domain (remainder filled in from reference TRBV7-3 and TRBJ2-2): GAGVSQTPSNKVTEKGKYVELRCDPISGHTALYWYRQSLGQGPEFLIYFQGTGAADDSGLPNDRFFAVRPEGSVSTLKIQRTERGDSAVYLCASSSRQGTGELFFGEGSRLTVL.

The chain links TRBV27 to TRBJ2-7; 8 bases are a match to TRBD1. Germline trimming cut 6 bases from V and 7 bases from J; bases unmatched to any gene: 5. Germline V gives CDR1 MNHEY, CDR2 SMNVEV (reference sequence). There are 12 residues in the CDR3. The CDR3 region has the DNA TGTGCCAGCAGCCTACAGGGGGTTGAGCAGTACTTC. Translated: CASSLQGVEQYF.

The chain employs TRBV7-9 and TRBJ2-5; perhaps TRBD1 as D (6 bases). Per germline, CDR1 SEHNR and CDR2 FQNEAQ (reference sequence). V was cut by 4 bases and J by 2 bases, with 14 bases left in between. The CDR3 length is 15 residues. The CDR3 reads CASSSTGSGQETQYF. CDR3 DNA sequence: TGTGCCAGCAGCTCAACAGGGTCGGGGCAAGAGACCCAGTACTTC. Full variable domain (remainder filled in from reference TRBV7-9 and TRBJ2-5): DTGVSQNPRHKITKRGQNVTFRCDPISEHNRLYWYRQTLGQGPEFLTYFQNEAQLEKSRLLSDRFSAERPKGSFSTLEIQRTEQGDSAMYLCASSSTGSGQETQYFGPGTRLLVL.

This chain uses TRBV12-5 with TRBJ2-3, with 9 nucleotides matching TRBD2. CDR1 LGHNT and CDR2 FRNRAP come from the germline V gene. The V segment lost 1 base and the J segment 4 bases; nucleotides outside the gene matches: 0. CDR3 length equals 14 residues. In DNA, the CDR3 is TGTGCTAGTGGTTTGGGACTAGCGGCAGATACGCAGTATTTT. It specifies CASGLGLAADTQYF.

This clone is a singleton in its sample. The chain uses TRBV4-1 and TRBJ1-1; no firm D call. The CDR3 contains 15 residues. Trimming cost V 0 bases and J 0 bases, with 8 bases left between them. Germline CDR1 and CDR2: MGHRA and YSYEKL. CDR3 region: CASSQETQLNTEAFF. CDR3 nucleotide sequence: TGCGCCAGCAGCCAAGAGACACAGCTGAACACTGAAGCTTTCTTT.